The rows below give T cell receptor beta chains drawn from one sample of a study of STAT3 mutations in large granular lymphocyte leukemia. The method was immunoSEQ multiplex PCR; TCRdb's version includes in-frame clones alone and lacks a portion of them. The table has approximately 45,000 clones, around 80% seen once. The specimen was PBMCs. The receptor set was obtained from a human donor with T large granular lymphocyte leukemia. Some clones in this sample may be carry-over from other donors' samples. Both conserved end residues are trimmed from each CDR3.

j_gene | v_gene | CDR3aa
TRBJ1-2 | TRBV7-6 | ASSPRTGNYGYT
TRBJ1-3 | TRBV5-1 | ASSLASGEAGNTIY
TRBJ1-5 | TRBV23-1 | ANRQGKKPQH
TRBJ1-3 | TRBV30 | AWSSRGNTIY
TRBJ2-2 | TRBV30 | AWKEGQLRTGELF
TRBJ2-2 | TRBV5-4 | ASSLGGRLNTGELF
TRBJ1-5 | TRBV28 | ASSSTGGWSNQPQH
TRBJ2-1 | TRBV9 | ASSVGPGPQHNEQF
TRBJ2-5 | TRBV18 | ASSPRGIQETQY
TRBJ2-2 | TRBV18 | ASSPDMVRTGELF
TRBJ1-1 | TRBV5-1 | ASSAVKNTEAF
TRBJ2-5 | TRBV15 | ATSRGTSGGETQY
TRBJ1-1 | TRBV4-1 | ASSPSGQVKTEAF
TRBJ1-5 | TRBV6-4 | ASSEGGGQPQH
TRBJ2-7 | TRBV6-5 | ASSNRLAGGHEQY
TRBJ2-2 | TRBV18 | ASSPLDRANTGELF
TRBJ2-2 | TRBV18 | ASSPGNTGELF
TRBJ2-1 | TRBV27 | ASSFQGGNEQF
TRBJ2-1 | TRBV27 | ASSPTTSGASEQF
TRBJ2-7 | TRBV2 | ASSGQVATYEQY
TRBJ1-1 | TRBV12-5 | ASGLSQGLLNTEAF
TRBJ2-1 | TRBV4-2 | ASSQGLAINEQF
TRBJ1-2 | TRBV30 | AWIGHRYYGYT
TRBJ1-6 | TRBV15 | ATSRVGRYNSPLH
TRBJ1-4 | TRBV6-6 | ASSYSEKLF
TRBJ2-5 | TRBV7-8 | ASSEGQEETQY
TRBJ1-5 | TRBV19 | ASSMGQANNQPQH
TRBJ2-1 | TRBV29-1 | SVASDHNEQF
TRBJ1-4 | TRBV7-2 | ASSFRRREKLF
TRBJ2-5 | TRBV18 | ASSPRDGKKETQY
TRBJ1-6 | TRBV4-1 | ASSRSLGGGLGSPLH
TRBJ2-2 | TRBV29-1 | SVGTPGTGELF
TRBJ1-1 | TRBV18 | ASSPGSRGDTEAF
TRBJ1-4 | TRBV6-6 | ASRKKGAGGEKLF
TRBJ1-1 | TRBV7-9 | ASSLAGVDSGFMNTEAF
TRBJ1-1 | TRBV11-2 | ASSSNPGTGGTEAF
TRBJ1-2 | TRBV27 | ASSSPGQGHYGYT
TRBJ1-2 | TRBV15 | ATSRDRTATNYGYT
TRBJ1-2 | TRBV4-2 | ASSLGEDGYT
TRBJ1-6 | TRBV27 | ASSRTGLTNSPLH